These T cell receptor beta chains were read from a single sample in a study of CD8+ T cells in alopecia areata. Libraries were prepared by immunoSEQ multiplex PCR; TCRdb keeps only in-frame clonotypes and omits some of them. The sample lists about 290,000 clones; roughly 64% were seen once. The sequencing here drew on CD4+ T cells sorted from blood, taken at week 24, from a patient treated with tofacitinib. The receptors come from a human donor with alopecia areata. CDR3s include the opening cysteine and the closing phenylalanine or tryptophan. Fields, in order: D gene, J gene, V gene, clone size, CDR3 length, CDR3 protein, CDR3 DNA. D genes are given only for firm matches. Rows may omit the clone size; those that give it use once, few, many or a size class.

D gene: TRBD1; J gene: TRBJ1-1; V gene: TRBV29-1; clone size: once; CDR3 length: 13; CDR3 protein: CSVDGTGNTEAFF; CDR3 DNA: TGCAGCGTAGACGGGACAGGGAACACTGAAGCTTTCTTT
D gene: -; J gene: TRBJ1-1; V gene: TRBV29-1; clone size: -; CDR3 length: 13; CDR3 protein: CSGARRLNTEAFF; CDR3 DNA: TGCAGCGGCGCCCGACGGCTGAACACTGAAGCTTTCTTT
D gene: -; J gene: TRBJ1-2; V gene: TRBV7-9; clone size: -; CDR3 length: 14; CDR3 protein: CASSLATQAYGYTF; CDR3 DNA: TGTGCCAGCAGCTTAGCGACACAGGCCTATGGCTACACCTTC
D gene: TRBD1; J gene: TRBJ1-4; V gene: TRBV12-5; clone size: few; CDR3 length: 22; CDR3 protein: CASGLPRGQGAPTNHCAEKLFF; CDR3 DNA: TGTGCTAGTGGTTTGCCACGGGGACAGGGCGCGCCGACAAACCACTGCGCTGAAAAACTGTTTTTT
D gene: -; J gene: TRBJ2-1; V gene: TRBV9; clone size: -; CDR3 length: 15; CDR3 protein: CASSAPPGRNNEQFF; CDR3 DNA: TGTGCCAGCAGCGCCCCACCAGGTAGAAACAATGAGCAGTTCTTC
D gene: -; J gene: TRBJ2-7; V gene: TRBV4-1; clone size: -; CDR3 length: 14; CDR3 protein: CASSQVGRGGEQYF; CDR3 DNA: TGCGCCAGCAGCCAAGTTGGAAGGGGCGGCGAGCAGTACTTC
D gene: -; J gene: TRBJ1-2; V gene: TRBV6-5; clone size: -; CDR3 length: 12; CDR3 protein: CASRDGSYGYTF; CDR3 DNA: TGTGCCAGCCGGGACGGTAGCTATGGCTACACCTTC
D gene: -; J gene: TRBJ1-2; V gene: TRBV14; clone size: few; CDR3 length: 12; CDR3 protein: CASSQASPGYTF; CDR3 DNA: TGTGCCAGCAGCCAAGCCTCCCCAGGCTACACCTTC
D gene: -; J gene: TRBJ2-7; V gene: TRBV4-2; clone size: -; CDR3 length: 16; CDR3 protein: CASSQITRGRTYEQYF; CDR3 DNA: TGTGCCAGCAGCCAAATTACCCGGGGCCGTACGTACGAGCAGTACTTC
D gene: -; J gene: TRBJ2-1; V gene: TRBV5-6; clone size: -; CDR3 length: 15; CDR3 protein: CASSLRGTANNEQFF; CDR3 DNA: TGTGCCAGCAGCTTGAGAGGGACGGCTAACAATGAGCAGTTCTTC
D gene: -; J gene: TRBJ1-3; V gene: TRBV7-2; clone size: -; CDR3 length: 14; CDR3 protein: CASSLPAKGNTIYF; CDR3 DNA: TGTGCCAGCAGCTTACCCGCTAAGGGAAACACCATATATTTT
D gene: -; J gene: TRBJ1-2; V gene: TRBV27; clone size: -; CDR3 length: 14; CDR3 protein: CASSPSVKGYGYTF; CDR3 DNA: TGTGCCAGCAGCCCCTCGGTGAAAGGCTATGGCTACACCTTC
D gene: TRBD1; J gene: TRBJ2-2; V gene: TRBV4-1; clone size: -; CDR3 length: 18; CDR3 protein: CASSPGTGGLGHTGELFF; CDR3 DNA: TGCGCCAGCAGCCCGGGGACAGGGGGTCTTGGGCACACCGGGGAGCTGTTTTTT
D gene: -; J gene: TRBJ2-1; V gene: TRBV30; clone size: -; CDR3 length: 11; CDR3 protein: CAWSVRHEQFF; CDR3 DNA: TGTGCCTGGAGTGTGAGGCATGAGCAGTTCTTC